This T cell receptor (beta chain) comes out of a study of OX40 agonist ivuxolimab in advanced cancers. A note on this clone: Its antigen is still unknown.

Peripheral blood came from all dose cohorts at three timepoints. Clones were sequenced by immunoSEQ multiplex PCR, and TCRdb holds only the in-frame ones, with some missing. The top ten hold around 2.4% of the sample, which has approximately 82,000 clones, more than 80% seen once. Study-level findings and limits: Among some nonresponders, normalized T-cell clonal expansion was also low.

The TCR originated in an adult with an advanced solid tumor such as melanoma, head and neck, liver or kidney cancer. The material was CD4+ or CD8+ T cells sorted from blood, obtained in a trial of the OX40 agonist ivuxolimab.

Here the CDR3 DNA reads TGTGCCAGCAGTTTTGCGGGGGGGGTTTCCTACAATGAGCAGTTCTTC. Translated, it gives CASSFAGGVSYNEQFF. The rearrangement uses TRBV27 and TRBJ2-1; the match to TRBD2 covers 9 bases. CDR1 and CDR2 (germline): MNHEY, SMNVEV (reference sequence). The ends lost 3 bases at V and 1 base at J; junction bases unmatched: 4. CDR3 length: 16 amino acids.